This TCR beta chain appears in the sequencing data of a study of T cell repertoires in aging, cancer and after chemotherapy. Study-wide context: Roughly 8.9 million TCR reads were in the whole dataset.

The study's findings and limits: In healthy donors, age-related TCR diversity loss mainly reflected lost richness. Median generation probability rose over the chemotherapy interval in each cancer cohort, suggesting rebound thymic output. No conclusions about immunological memory after chemotherapy can be drawn from the repertoire data.

A mixed TRB-A/B primer pool amplified rearranged TRB by multiplex touch-down PCR. TCRdb processed the multiplex PCR reads anew with MiXCR; each CDR3 protein has one entry. The table includes about 11,000 distinct CDR3 sequences, roughly 33% detected once. TCR beta rearrangements were amplified from peripheral blood genomic DNA. By share, this clonotype counts as medium-sized (0.01 to 0.1%). Its cognate antigen is unknown. The sample taken for sequencing was blood. The receptor was isolated from a human donor in good health. The donor label of this sample is uncertain.

CDR3 sequence (DNA): TGCAGCGTTTCGGGGGGACCTAACTATGGCTACACCTTC. It specifies CSVSGGPNYGYTF. V and J are TRBV29-1 and TRBJ1-2; weak D call: TRBD1 (5 bases). CDR1 is SQVTM and CDR2 is ANQGSEA in the germline V gene. The CDR3 runs 13 residues. The ends were cut back, 5 bases at V and 0 bases at J, with 10 bases in the middle.